This TCR beta chain was identified during a study of T-cell reconstitution after alpha-beta-depleted transplantation in children. This clonotype has just a few counts. Its ends do not fully match the called genes, so a read error is possible. CDR1 DFQATT and CDR2 SNEGSKA come from the germline V gene (reference sequence). This CDR3 has 11 amino acids. Unique molecular identifiers were incorporated when the TCRbeta library was constructed. TCRdb reprocessed the PCR reads with MiXCR, giving one entry per CDR3 protein. The sample yields more than 450,000 distinct CDR3 sequences, about 17% seen once. The input for sequencing was PBMCs from the stem cell graft donor, taken from the stem cell graft. This sequence originates from a human donor who donated a stem cell graft to a child with acute lymphoblastic leukemia. The chain couples TRBV20-1 to TRBJ1-1; no reliable D call. The CDR3 DNA follows: TGCAGTGCTAGCTACGGAATAATAACCCCGTTT. Its protein product is CSASYGIITPF.